Shown below are 23 T cell receptor beta chains from a single sample sequenced in a study of blood T cell repertoires in COVID-19. Method: immunoSEQ multiplex PCR; TCRdb's copy keeps in-frame clones and lacks some. The table lists about 160,000 clones, around 87% of them singletons. The sample taken for sequencing was peripheral blood. These receptors were obtained from a man aged 18 to 30 with COVID-19, enrolled during active disease.

This rearrangement joins TRBV24-1 to TRBJ2-7, with 10 nucleotides matching TRBD1. CDR1 and CDR2 from the germline V gene are KGHDR and SFDVKD. This CDR3 is built from 12 residues. The junction had 4 bases not matched to a gene; V was cut back by 9 bases and J by 6 bases. The DNA of the CDR3 is TGTGCCACCTCTAGACAGGGGGCCGAGCAGTACTTC. Translated: CATSRQGAEQYF.

V gene TRBV29-1 combines with J gene TRBJ1-5; D not resolved. V shed 4 bases and J shed 0 bases, with 7 bases lying between them. CDR3 size: 13 residues. Germline CDR1 SQVTM, CDR2 ANQGSEA. The CDR3 spells CSVGQDSNQPQHF. The CDR3, as DNA: TGCAGCGTTGGGCAGGATAGCAATCAGCCCCAGCATTTT.

The V call is TRBV14, the J call TRBJ2-3; D is possibly TRBD2 (5 bases). Trimming cost V 3 bases and J 2 bases, with 18 bases left between them. The CDR3 is made up of 17 amino acids. Germline V gene lookup returns CDR1 SGHDN and CDR2 FVKESK. Here the CDR3 reads CASSQDWVHQDTDTQYF. The DNA for the CDR3 is TGTGCCAGCAGCCAGGACTGGGTCCACCAGGACACAGATACGCAGTATTTT.

Only one count was recorded for this clone. The rearrangement links TRBV27 to TRBJ2-1; 9 bases fit TRBD2. V shed 1 base, J shed 6 bases, and the junction held 7 bases outside the gene matches. Germline assignment: CDR1 MNHEY and CDR2 SMNVEV (reference sequence). The CDR3 length is 16 residues. The chain's CDR3 is CASSLWASGKSNEQFF. The CDR3 DNA is TGTGCCAGCAGTTTATGGGCTAGCGGGAAGTCCAATGAGCAGTTCTTC.

The count of this clone is one. The chain has TRBV27 and TRBJ2-1, with a weak D call TRBD1 (5 bases). The ends were cut back, 7 bases at V and 1 base at J, with 17 bases in the middle. Germline V gene sequence: CDR1 MNHEY, CDR2 SMNVEV (reference sequence). CDR3 length: 16 amino acids. The CDR3 nucleotides are TGTGCCAGCACCAACCGCCAGGGCCGTTCCTACAATGAGCAGTTCTTC. It encodes CASTNRQGRSYNEQFF.

The chain couples TRBV29-1 to TRBJ2-1; TRBD2 matches at 11 bases. The J segment lost 3 bases and the V segment lost 6 bases, leaving 7 bases of the junction unmatched. Germline V CDR1 and CDR2: SQVTM, ANQGSEA. The CDR3 spans 15 residues. The CDR3 spells CSVRPTSGGYNEQFF. Here the CDR3 DNA reads TGCAGCGTCCGGCCCACTAGCGGGGGCTACAATGAGCAGTTCTTC.

The chain links TRBV5-8 to TRBJ1-5; 7 nucleotides agree with TRBD1. Losses at the gene ends were 2 bases for V and 0 bases for J; bases not matched to a gene: 5. The germline V gene has CDR1 SGHTS and CDR2 YDEGEE. This CDR3 region has 16 residues. The CDR3 region has the DNA TGTGCCAGCAGCTTCCTCAGGGGGATTAGCAATCAGCCCCAGCATTTT. This translates into CASSFLRGISNQPQHF.

J is TRBJ2-2 and V is TRBV5-1, with a possible D match to TRBD1 (6 bases). The CDR3 covers 14 residues. In germline, CDR1 is SGHRS, CDR2 YFSETQ. The germline V and J ends were trimmed by 3 bases and 3 bases, with 9 bases remaining between them. Written as DNA, the CDR3 is TGCGCCAGCAGCTCCAGGGGCGACACCGGGGAGCTGTTTTTT. Protein sequence: CASSSRGDTGELFF.

The rearrangement links TRBV19 to TRBJ2-7; no firm D call. The length of the CDR3 is 15 residues. Trimming shortened V by 1 base and J by 0 bases, and 10 bases separated the two germline ends. The germline V gene has CDR1 LNHDA and CDR2 SQIVND (reference sequence). Here the CDR3 DNA reads TGTGCCAGTAGTATAGCGTTGCGGAACTCCTACGAGCAGTACTTC. Translated: CASSIALRNSYEQYF.

The V call is TRBV28, the J call TRBJ2-5; 9 bases agree with TRBD1. The V gene end was trimmed by 4 bases and the J gene end by 5 bases; junction bases not matched to a gene: 5. The V gene's germline CDR1 is MDHEN and CDR2 SYDVKM. CDR3 size: 14 residues. In nucleotides, the CDR3 is TGTGCCAGCAGTTCACAGGGGGCACAGGAGACCCAGTACTTC. It is translated as CASSSQGAQETQYF.

The chain is built from TRBV15 and TRBJ2-7; 8 bases map to TRBD1. The CDR3 totals 14 residues. Germline-derived CDR1 and CDR2 are LNHNV and YYDKDF (reference sequence). J was trimmed by 2 bases and V by 5 bases; bases with no gene match: 5. The CDR3 nucleotides read TGTGCCACCAGCCCTCGGACAGGGCCCTACGAGCAGTACTTC. This translates into CATSPRTGPYEQYF.

The chain couples TRBV6-5 to TRBJ1-4; maybe TRBD1 (6 bases). CDR1 MNHEY and CDR2 SVGAGI come from the germline V gene. The CDR3 totals 15 residues. V dropped 5 bases and J dropped 7 bases, with 17 bases sitting between them. CDR3 nucleotide sequence: TGTGCCAGCAGTACCGGACAGTGGGGGATTGAAAAACTGTTTTTT. As protein: CASSTGQWGIEKLFF.

This sequence joins TRBV30 and TRBJ2-2, with D perhaps matching TRBD1 (5 bases). This CDR3 comprises 13 residues. CDR1 and CDR2 from the germline V gene are GTSNPN and SVGIG (reference sequence). V was pared by 4 bases and J by 6 bases, with 12 bases between. The CDR3 DNA reads TGTGCCTGGAATGGGGTAGGGGCCGGGGAGCTGTTTTTT. As protein: CAWNGVGAGELFF.

V is TRBV7-9 and J is TRBJ2-2; D call uncertain. The germline V gene has CDR1 SEHNR and CDR2 FQNEAQ (reference sequence). The CDR3 contains 17 residues. V lost 5 bases, J lost 0 bases, and 16 bases lay in between. The CDR3 sequence is CASSPESASANTGELFF. CDR3 DNA: TGTGCCAGCAGCCCCGAGTCGGCGAGCGCGAACACCGGGGAGCTGTTTTTT. The variable domain in full, completed from reference TRBV7-9 and TRBJ2-2, reads DTGVSQNPRHKITKRGQNVTFRCDPISEHNRLYWYRQTLGQGPEFLTYFQNEAQLEKSRLLSDRFSAERPKGSFSTLEIQRTEQGDSAMYLCASSPESASANTGELFFGEGSRLTVL.

The V call is TRBV7-8, the J call TRBJ1-5; TRBD1 aligns across 7 bases. The junction had 3 bases not matched to a gene; V was cut back by 2 bases and J by 5 bases. This CDR3 is 14 amino acids long. Germline lookup yields CDR1 SGHVS and CDR2 FQNEAQ. In nucleotides, the CDR3 is TGTGCCAGCAGCTTACAACAGGGGTATCAGCCCCAGCATTTT. It is translated as CASSLQQGYQPQHF.

The V gene is TRBV10-3, the J gene TRBJ1-1; TRBD1 is a possible D gene (5 bases). Germline loops: CDR1 ENHRY, CDR2 SYGVKD. The CDR3 length is 14 residues. Between the trimmed V and J ends, which lost 4 bases and 0 bases, there was a span of 9 bases. The CDR3 loop reads CAISVAGLNTEAFF. Written as DNA, the CDR3 is TGTGCCATCAGTGTAGCGGGGCTGAACACTGAAGCTTTCTTT.

This chain uses TRBV6-4 with TRBJ1-5, with D unresolved. Looked up from germline, CDR1 is MRHNA and CDR2 is SNTAGT. CDR3 size: 13 residues. V gave up 1 base and J gave up 6 bases, with 7 bases separating them. The CDR3 bases are TGTGCCAGCAGTGACTTGCTAGTTCAGCCCCAGCATTTT. This codes for CASSDLLVQPQHF.

The rearrangement links TRBV7-8 to TRBJ2-7, with 11 bases identical to TRBD2. The CDR3 extends over 16 amino acids. After removal of 5 bases from V and 6 bases from J, the junction contained 12 bases not matched to a gene. CDR1 SGHVS and CDR2 FQNEAQ come from the germline V gene. The CDR3 DNA reads TGTGCCAGCAGCGTCCACACTAGCGGGAGTGAGTCCGAGCAGTACTTC. Translated, it gives CASSVHTSGSESEQYF. Complete variable domain (other parts from reference TRBV7-8 and TRBJ2-7): GAGVSQSPRYKVAKRGQDVALRCDPISGHVSLFWYQQALGQGPEFLTYFQNEAQLDKSGLPSDRFFAERPEGSVSTLKIQRTQQEDSAVYLCASSVHTSGSESEQYFGPGTRLTVT.

The genes are TRBV11-2 and TRBJ2-2; unclear D gene. Germline lookup yields CDR1 SGHAT and CDR2 FQNNGV. This CDR3 contains 13 residues. V was trimmed by 5 bases and J by 6 bases, leaving 10 bases between them. The CDR3 DNA is TGTGCCAGCAGCCCCGGGTATGCCGGGGAGCTGTTTTTT. Amino acid sequence: CASSPGYAGELFF.

This chain joins TRBV7-2 and TRBJ2-5; possibly TRBD2 for D (5 bases). The germline CDR1 and CDR2 sequences are SGHTA and FQGNSA. The V and J ends lost 0 bases and 5 bases respectively, with 10 bases between them. The CDR3 spans 14 residues. The CDR3 spells CASSLAIAYETQYF. The CDR3 DNA reads TGTGCCAGCAGCTTAGCGATAGCGTACGAGACCCAGTACTTC.

V is TRBV7-6 and J is TRBJ2-5; 13 bases match TRBD2. This CDR3 has 16 amino acids. The V segment lost 6 bases and the J segment 5 bases; nucleotides outside the gene matches: 9. The germline gives CDR1 SGHVS, CDR2 FNYEAQ. CDR3 residues: CASSLGLAGAPETQYF. CDR3 DNA: TGTGCCAGCAGTCTCGGACTAGCGGGAGCACCGGAGACCCAGTACTTC.

This chain uses TRBV11-1 with TRBJ2-5; weak D call: TRBD1 (6 bases). Germline V gives CDR1 SGHAT, CDR2 FQDESV (reference sequence). Deletions cut 5 bases from V and 4 bases from J, with 17 bases between. The CDR3 contains 15 residues. CDR3 coding DNA: TGTGCCAGCAGCCCCACACGCCGGACAGTAGAGACCCAGTACTTC. It yields the protein CASSPTRRTVETQYF.

The chain carries TRBV9 and TRBJ2-1, with TRBD1 matching over 9 bases. The V and J ends lost 4 bases and 7 bases, in that order; junction bases with no gene match: 9. Per the germline V gene, CDR1 is SGDLS and CDR2 is YYNGEE. CDR3 size: 15 residues. The CDR3, as DNA: TGTGCCAGCAGCTTCGCGGACAGGGGTATGAATGAGCAGTTCTTC. Its protein is CASSFADRGMNEQFF.